The next 8 T cell receptor beta chains were all read from a single sample in a study of blood T cells in healthy people across ages. Using a J-beta primer mix together with a sample-barcoded 5' primer, a second PCR was run for about 7 to 12 cycles. TCRdb called the 5' RACE reads again in MiXCR, with one record for every CDR3 protein. This table holds around 1.1 million distinct CDR3 sequences, around two fifths found once. The specimen sequenced was blood. The origin of the receptors is a man aged 18 to 30 in good health.

The chain recombines TRBV7-3 with TRBJ1-1; 7 nucleotides agree with TRBD1. With 1 base clipped from V and 4 bases from J, the junction kept 6 bases outside the gene matches. CDR1 SGHTA and CDR2 FQGTGA come from the germline V gene. The CDR3 contains 15 residues. The CDR3 sequence is CASSLNQGGGTEAFF. In DNA form, the CDR3 reads TGTGCCAGCAGCTTAAATCAGGGGGGAGGCACTGAAGCTTTCTTT.

This rearrangement joins TRBV10-3 to TRBJ2-7; 9 bases are a match to TRBD1. Germline loops: CDR1 ENHRY, CDR2 SYGVKD. Trimming cost V 2 bases and J 3 bases; bases outside gene matches: 2. CDR3 length: 14 residues. In nucleotides, the CDR3 is TGTGCCATCAGTGAGAGGGACAGGGTCTACGAGCAGTACTTC. This gives the protein CAISERDRVYEQYF.

This clonotype has more than one count but fewer than ten. The V gene is TRBV6-6, the J gene TRBJ2-1; 8 bases are shared with TRBD1. Germline lookup yields CDR1 MNHNY and CDR2 SVGAGI (reference sequence). The CDR3 is made up of 15 amino acids. Unmatched junction bases numbered 13, after V lost 2 bases and J lost 13 bases. CDR3 bases: TGTGCCAGCAGTTACCGGGTGGAACAGGGGGTTCGACAGTTCTTC. Residues: CASSYRVEQGVRQFF.

Only a few counts were recorded for this clonotype. The gene calls are TRBV10-3 and TRBJ2-3; D gene unclear. Looked up from germline, CDR1 is ENHRY and CDR2 is SYGVKD. Trimming removed 2 bases from V and 0 bases from J, with 21 bases in between. CDR3 length: 19 residues. CDR3 sequence reads: CAISEVTGSDYPSTDTQYF. Written as DNA, the CDR3 is TGTGCCATCAGTGAGGTCACTGGATCCGATTACCCTAGCACAGATACGCAGTATTTT.

V is TRBV25-1 and J is TRBJ2-1; maybe TRBD1 (5 bases). CDR3 length: 14 residues. Trimming took off 5 bases at V and 7 bases at J, with 15 bases between the two ends. Germline V lookup: CDR1 MGHDK, CDR2 SYGVNS. CDR3 protein: CASSRITGFNEQFF. The CDR3 nucleotides are TGTGCCAGCAGTCGAATCACAGGTTTTAATGAGCAGTTCTTC.

This clonotype was seen a few times. V gene TRBV4-1 combines with J gene TRBJ1-6; D is undetermined. The CDR3 loop spans 17 amino acids. Germline V gives CDR1 MGHRA, CDR2 YSYEKL. Trimming removed 0 bases at V and 6 bases at J, with 15 bases between. The CDR3 reads CASSQDPKDGSNSPLHF. The CDR3 region has the DNA TGCGCCAGCAGCCAAGACCCTAAGGACGGAAGTAATTCACCCCTCCACTTT.

Notes on this clonotype: It may be a read error: a sequence one base away is much more abundant. The V call is TRBV10-3, the J call TRBJ1-1; D perhaps matches TRBD1 (6 bases). CDR3 size: 18 residues. From germline, CDR1 is ENHRY and CDR2 SYGVKD. The CDR3 DNA sequence: TGTGCCATCAGTGGTAGACAGGAGTCCCTCCTCATGAACGCTGAAGCTTTCTTT. Protein product: CAISGRQESLLMNAEAFF.

There are many counts of this clonotype. Here the CDR3 reads CASSRENRGGEQYF. In DNA, the CDR3 is TGCGCCAGCAGCCGAGAAAACAGGGGAGGCGAGCAGTACTTC. The rearrangement uses TRBV4-3 and TRBJ2-7, with D possibly TRBD1 on 7 matching bases. Trimming removed 4 bases at V and 6 bases at J, with 16 bases between. The CDR3 consists of 14 residues. CDR1 and CDR2 (germline): LGHNA, YSLEER.